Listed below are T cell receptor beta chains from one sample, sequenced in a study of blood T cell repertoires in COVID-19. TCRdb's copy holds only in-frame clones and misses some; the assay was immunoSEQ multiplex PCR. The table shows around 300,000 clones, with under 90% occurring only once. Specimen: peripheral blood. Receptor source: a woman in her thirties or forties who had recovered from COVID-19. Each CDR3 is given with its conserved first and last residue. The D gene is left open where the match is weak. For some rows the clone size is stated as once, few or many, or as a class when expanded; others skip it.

TGTGCCAGCAGTGACACAGACTACAATGAGCAGTTCTTC	CASSDTDYNEQFF	.	.	TRBV6-1	TRBJ2-1
TGTGCCAGCAGCTTAAGTTGGACTAGCTATACGCAGTATTTT	CASSLSWTSYTQYF	.	TRBD2	TRBV11-3	TRBJ2-3
TGTGCCAGTAGTATGATGGGACAGAGCACAGATACGCAGTATTTT	CASSMMGQSTDTQYF	few	TRBD1	TRBV19	TRBJ2-3
TGTGCCAGCAGTAATACGGGTCAGAGAACTGGCTACACCTTC	CASSNTGQRTGYTF	once	.	TRBV28	TRBJ1-2
TGTGCCATCAGTGATCCGACTGACTCTGGGGCCAACGTCCTGACTTTC	CAISDPTDSGANVLTF	.	.	TRBV10-3	TRBJ2-6
TGTGCCAGCGCCTGGGGGGGACAGGGGAATGAAAAACTGTTTTTT	CASAWGGQGNEKLFF	.	TRBD1	TRBV5-8	TRBJ1-4
TGTGCCAGCAGCCAGTCTGGCCTAGGGGGAGTCTCTGGGGCCAACGTCCTGACTTTC	CASSQSGLGGVSGANVLTF	few	.	TRBV3-1/TRBV3-2	TRBJ2-6
TGTGCCAGCAAACAGGGGAGCTCCTACAATGAGCAGTTCTTC	CASKQGSSYNEQFF	.	TRBD1	TRBV3-1/TRBV3-2	TRBJ2-1
TGTGCCAGCACCCTCGGCGCGGGTTCGGGAGAGACCCAGTACTTC	CASTLGAGSGETQYF	.	.	TRBV5-4	TRBJ2-5
TGTGCCTGGACCCGGGACAGGTTTGGTAACTATGGCTACACCTTC	CAWTRDRFGNYGYTF	.	TRBD1	TRBV30	TRBJ1-2